The next 24 T cell receptor beta chains were all read from a single sample in a study of blood T cell repertoires in COVID-19. Profiled with immunoSEQ multiplex PCR; TCRdb holds only in-frame clones, not every one. There are about 130,000 clones in the sample; about four fifths occur only once, and 15% to 20% lies in the top ten. Source material: PBMCs or T cells enriched from blood (not recorded which). The receptors were gathered from a man aged 30 to 39 who had recovered from COVID-19.

J is TRBJ2-5 and V is TRBV5-4, with TRBD1 matching over 7 bases. The germline CDR1 and CDR2 sequences are SGHNT and YYREEE (reference sequence). Trimming removed 3 bases from V and 1 base from J; junction bases left unmatched: 9. The CDR3 is made up of 16 amino acids. This chain's CDR3 is CASSSGQIQFQETQYF. CDR3 coding DNA: TGTGCCAGCAGCTCGGGACAGATTCAATTCCAAGAGACCCAGTACTTC.

The genes are TRBV7-6 and TRBJ2-2, with 10 positions matching TRBD2. There are 17 residues in the CDR3. Trimming removed 0 bases from V and 1 base from J; junction bases left unmatched: 2. CDR1 is SGHVS and CDR2 is FNYEAQ in the germline V gene. CDR3 in amino acids: CASSLAGTSENTGELFF. The CDR3 coding sequence is TGTGCCAGCAGCTTAGCTGGGACTAGCGAGAACACCGGGGAGCTGTTTTTT.

The genes are TRBV7-3 and TRBJ2-2; 14 bases fit TRBD2. Unmatched junction bases numbered 12, after V lost 6 bases and J lost 6 bases. The length of the CDR3 is 18 residues. Germline assignment: CDR1 SGHTA and CDR2 FQGTGA. The chain's CDR3 is CASSLGLAGGRTAGELFF. CDR3 nucleotide sequence: TGTGCCAGCAGTCTCGGACTAGCGGGAGGTCGGACTGCCGGGGAGCTGTTTTTT.

This chain joins TRBV19 and TRBJ1-5; 7 bases are shared with TRBD1. The CDR3 runs 16 residues. J gave up 5 bases and V 6 bases, and 13 bases lay outside the gene matches. CDR1 is LNHDA, CDR2 SQIVND, per germline (reference sequence). The CDR3 DNA reads TGTGCCAGTAGCCATCGGGACAGCCAACCTCATCAGCCCCAGCATTTT. It codes for CASSHRDSQPHQPQHF.

CDR3 nucleotides: TGTGCCACCTCTTTTTCCACAGTTAACACTGAAGCTTTCTTT. Amino acid sequence: CATSFSTVNTEAFF. This chain joins TRBV5-5 and TRBJ1-1; D is undetermined. Germline loops: CDR1 SGHKS, CDR2 YYEKEE (reference sequence). The CDR3 is 14 residues long. The V end was cut by 9 bases, the J end by 2 bases, with 17 bases between.

This chain connects TRBV28 to TRBJ2-1; TRBD2 matches at 11 bases. The CDR3 spans 15 residues. Per germline, CDR1 MDHEN and CDR2 SYDVKM. V was clipped by 7 bases and J by 5 bases; unmatched bases: 7. The CDR3 loop reads CASTLLAGVNNEQFF. The CDR3 nucleotides read TGTGCCAGCACCCTACTAGCGGGAGTAAACAATGAGCAGTTCTTC.

The chain employs TRBV5-1 and TRBJ1-2; no clear D. The V end was cut by 3 bases, the J end by 0 bases, with 12 bases between. Germline V CDR1 and CDR2: SGHRS, YFSETQ. This CDR3 comprises 15 residues. The chain's CDR3 is CASSSTTPSNYGYTF. The CDR3 DNA reads TGCGCCAGCAGCTCGACGACACCCTCTAACTATGGCTACACCTTC.

The chain uses TRBV5-4 and TRBJ2-5, with D maybe TRBD2 (5 bases). Germline lookup yields CDR1 SGHNT and CDR2 YYREEE (reference sequence). V was cut by 4 bases and J by 4 bases, with 8 bases left in between. The CDR3 is 12 residues long. The CDR3 DNA reads TGTGCCAGCAGCACCGGAGGAGAGACCCAGTACTTC. It codes for CASSTGGETQYF.

The chain has TRBV3-1 (or the pseudogene TRBV3-2) and TRBJ1-5; D is uncertain. V lost 2 bases and J lost 3, with 2 bases in between. The CDR3 spans 12 residues. CDR1 is LGHDT, CDR2 YNNKEL, per germline (reference sequence). The CDR3 DNA reads as TGTGCCAGCAGCCAATACAATCAGCCCCAGCATTTT. Translated: CASSQYNQPQHF.

The chain recombines TRBV9 with TRBJ1-1; D gene ambiguous. Between the trimmed V and J ends, which lost 2 bases and 3 bases, there was a span of 8 bases. Looked up from germline, CDR1 is SGDLS and CDR2 is YYNGEE. This CDR3 contains 13 residues. The CDR3 reads CASSVRQDTEAFF. The CDR3, as DNA: TGTGCCAGCAGCGTTAGACAAGACACTGAAGCTTTCTTT.

This sequence joins TRBV7-6 and TRBJ2-3; D is uncertain. The germline CDR1 and CDR2 sequences are SGHVS and FNYEAQ. The CDR3 totals 16 residues. V dropped 5 bases and J dropped 3 bases, with 18 bases sitting between them. For the CDR3, the DNA is TGTGCCAGCAGCCCCACCCTCGCGCCCGCAACAGATACGCAGTATTTT. Residues: CASSPTLAPATDTQYF.

For the CDR3, the DNA is TGTGCCAGCAGCTTGGGAGCGGGAGGGGGGAGTCGGTCCTACGAGCAGTACTTC. Translation: CASSLGAGGGSRSYEQYF. This chain links TRBV11-2 with TRBJ2-7, with 10 bases that match TRBD2. Germline assignment: CDR1 SGHAT and CDR2 FQNNGV. J was trimmed by 1 base and V by 3 bases; bases with no gene match: 12. The CDR3 is made up of 18 amino acids.

In this sample, this clone turned up many times. Relative to the germline gene, one junction end is altered; a read error may explain this. The chain links TRBV19 to TRBJ1-4; weak D call: TRBD1 (5 bases). The CDR3 covers 14 residues. Germline CDR1 is LNHDA and CDR2 is SQIVND (reference sequence). The DNA of the CDR3 is TGTGCCAGTAGCGAACAGGCCTTCAATGGAAAACTGTTTTTT. Its protein product is CASSEQAFNGKLFF.

This chain uses TRBV5-6 with TRBJ1-4, with D maybe TRBD1 (6 bases). The CDR3 loop spans 14 amino acids. V was shortened by 1 base and J by 6 bases, with 10 bases between the two germline ends. In germline, CDR1 is SGHDT, CDR2 YYEEEE. The CDR3 region has the DNA TGTGCCAGCAGCTTGACAGGGAGTGATGAAAAACTGTTTTTT. Translated: CASSLTGSDEKLFF. Complete variable domain (other parts from reference TRBV5-6 and TRBJ1-4): DAGVTQSPTHLIKTRGQQVTLRCSPKSGHDTVSWYQQALGQGPQFIFQYYEEEERQRGNFPDRFSGHQFPNYSSELNVNALLLGDSALYLCASSLTGSDEKLFFGSGTQLSVL.

The V call is TRBV6-2 or TRBV6-3, the J call TRBJ2-4; 9 bases map to TRBD1. Germline CDR1 reads MNHEY; CDR2 reads SVGEGT. This CDR3 region has 18 residues. With V trimmed by 0 bases and J by 5 bases, 11 bases remained unmatched. The CDR3 DNA reads TGTGCCAGCAGTTACTCGACACAGGGGGCCCCTCTGGAAAACATTCAGTACTTC. As protein: CASSYSTQGAPLENIQYF.

The CDR3, as DNA: TGTGCCAGCAGTGAACAGGGGGCAGGGTCACCCCTCCACTTT. The encoded protein is CASSEQGAGSPLHF. This chain links TRBV25-1 with TRBJ1-6; 8 bases fit TRBD1. This CDR3 spans 14 amino acids. CDR1 MGHDK and CDR2 SYGVNS come from the germline V gene. V lost 2 bases to trimming and J lost 10 bases; unmatched junction nucleotides: 4.

J is TRBJ1-1 and V is TRBV9; D call uncertain. CDR1 and CDR2 from the germline V gene are SGDLS and YYNGEE. The CDR3 extends over 13 amino acids. V dropped 3 bases and J dropped 0 bases, with 6 bases sitting between them. CDR3 coding DNA: TGTGCCAGCAGCGGGGCCCTGAACACTGAAGCTTTCTTT. It encodes CASSGALNTEAFF.

The chain has TRBV14 and TRBJ2-3; 8 bases align to TRBD2. The CDR3 is 15 residues long. Germline loops: CDR1 SGHDN, CDR2 FVKESK. V shed 4 bases, J shed 3 bases, and the junction held 6 bases outside the gene matches. In DNA, the CDR3 is TGTGCCAGCAGCCCGTGGTCGGGAGGGACAGATACGCAGTATTTT. Its protein product is CASSPWSGGTDTQYF.

The chain links TRBV9 to TRBJ1-6; possible D gene TRBD1, 6 bases. With 5 bases removed from V and 0 bases from J, the gap between germline ends came to 12 bases. CDR1 and CDR2 (germline): SGDLS, YYNGEE. The CDR3 length is 16 residues. The CDR3, as DNA: TGTGCCAGCAGAAAGGGGGAGAGCTCCTATAATTCACCCCTCCACTTT. Translating gives CASRKGESSYNSPLHF.

A note on this clone: Additional DNA sequences in this sample encode the identical CDR3. The V gene is TRBV18, the J gene TRBJ1-2; 9 nucleotides line up with TRBD1. Germline values: CDR1 KGHSH, CDR2 LQKENI. The junction had 9 bases not matched to a gene; V was cut back by 6 bases and J by 7 bases. The CDR3 totals 14 residues. The CDR3, as DNA: TGTGCCAGCTCCCCTAGACAGGGGGAGGTTGGCTACACCTTC. Translation: CASSPRQGEVGYTF.

The chain links TRBV7-9 to TRBJ2-7, with D unclear. V dropped 4 bases and J dropped 6 bases, with 22 bases sitting between them. The CDR3 is made up of 16 amino acids. Germline loops: CDR1 SEHNR, CDR2 FQNEAQ (reference sequence). The CDR3: CASSSGSLEVLVEQYF. DNA for the CDR3: TGTGCCAGCAGCTCCGGGTCCCTAGAAGTCTTGGTCGAGCAGTACTTC.

The chain carries TRBV19 and TRBJ2-1, with TRBD1 matching 9 bases. The CDR3 runs 15 residues. With 5 bases clipped from V and 2 bases from J, the junction kept 4 bases outside the gene matches. The germline V gene encodes CDR1 LNHDA and CDR2 SQIVND (reference sequence). In nucleotides, the CDR3 is TGTGCCAGTAGTTCGGGACAGGGAGCCTACAATGAGCAGTTCTTC. Its protein is CASSSGQGAYNEQFF.

This clone was seen just once. The chain employs TRBV30 and TRBJ2-7; 7 positions agree with TRBD1. Germline CDR1 reads GTSNPN; CDR2 reads SVGIG (reference sequence). The length of the CDR3 is 12 residues. With V trimmed by 5 bases and J by 6 bases, 7 bases remained unmatched. CDR3 residues: CAWSDRETEQYF. The CDR3 region has the DNA TGTGCCTGGTCCGACAGGGAGACCGAGCAGTACTTC. The full variable domain, completed using reference TRBV30 and TRBJ2-7, is SQTIHQWPATLVQPVGSPLSLECTVEGTSNPNLYWYRQAAGRGLQLLFYSVGIGQISSEVPQNLSASRPQDRQFILSSKKLLLSDSGFYLCAWSDRETEQYFGPGTRLTVT.

The rearrangement uses TRBV9 and TRBJ2-2; 8 positions agree with TRBD1. CDR3 length: 16 residues. CDR1 and CDR2 (germline): SGDLS, YYNGEE. The V gene end was trimmed by 4 bases and the J gene end by 4 bases; junction bases not matched to a gene: 9. The DNA for the CDR3 is TGTGCCAGCAGCTTCCAAGGACAGGGAGGCACCGGGGAGCTGTTTTTT. Protein sequence: CASSFQGQGGTGELFF.